The present T cell receptor beta chain was sequenced within a study of blood T cell repertoires in COVID-19. Study-level background: Collection of acute and convalescent COVID-19 samples took place in the United States, Italy and Spain. T cells, B-cell-depleted T cells, or PBMCs supplied cDNA or gDNA.

Germline values: CDR1 MDHEN, CDR2 SYDVKM. The CDR3 extends over 16 amino acids. Germline trimming cut 4 bases from V and 0 bases from J; bases unmatched to any gene: 8. Original methodology: Using reference gene primer amplification, nucleated cell counts were estimated. Assay used: immunoSEQ multiplex PCR; TCRdb lists only in-frame clones, some missing. The DNA gave D and trimming, while V, J and clone size come from that table. The data show about 21,000 clones, 80% to 90% seen once. The rearrangement uses TRBV28 and TRBJ2-5; 7 bases map to TRBD2. This sequence originates from a human donor in a cohort sampled during active COVID-19. The specimen was peripheral blood. CDR3 DNA: TGTGCCAGCAGTTCCCCGGGGAGGGTCGACCAAGAGACCCAGTACTTC. This codes for CASSSPGRVDQETQYF.